The 11 T cell receptor beta chains reported below all come from one sample, sequenced in a study of technical replicates of blood from a handful of donors. Here immunoSEQ multiplex PCR was the method, and the copy in TCRdb shows in-frame clones only, minus some. The profile shows about 15,000 clones, around 84% of them singletons. The sample comprised PBMCs. All receptors derive from a human donor in good health.

The chain couples TRBV6-6 to TRBJ1-5; D remains unclear. The CDR3 runs to 15 residues. Germline CDR1 MNHNY, CDR2 SVGAGI (reference sequence). V was cut by 0 bases and J by 0 bases, with 6 bases left in between. The CDR3 loop is CASSYSRGSNQPQHF. The CDR3 nucleotides are TGTGCCAGCAGTTACTCACGGGGTAGCAATCAGCCCCAGCATTTT.

This clone was found once. The chain combines TRBV7-2 with TRBJ2-7, with D unresolved. Trimming removed 2 bases at V and 5 bases at J, with 7 bases between. This CDR3 comprises 12 residues. Looked up from germline, CDR1 is SGHTA and CDR2 is FQGNSA. The CDR3 spells CASSLPGHEQYF. The CDR3 DNA follows: TGTGCCAGCAGCTTACCAGGCCACGAGCAGTACTTC. The full variable domain, with the rest looked up from reference TRBV7-2 and TRBJ2-7, is GAGVSQSPSNKVTEKGKDVELRCDPISGHTALYWYRQSLGQGLEFLIYFQGNSAPDKSGLPSDRFSAERTGGSVSTLTIQRTQQEDSAVYLCASSLPGHEQYFGPGTRLTVT.

The V gene is TRBV6-5, the J gene TRBJ1-5; D gene unclear. The CDR3 loop spans 14 amino acids. The germline V gene encodes CDR1 MNHEY and CDR2 SVGAGI. V lost 5 bases and J lost 5, with 13 bases in between. The CDR3 loop reads CASSGHSGDQPQHF. The CDR3 DNA follows: TGTGCCAGCAGTGGCCACAGCGGGGATCAGCCCCAGCATTTT.

This clone was recorded once. This rearrangement joins TRBV9 to TRBJ1-1, with 7 bases fitting TRBD1. V dropped 6 bases and J dropped 1; count of bases not matched to a gene: 6. The CDR3 has 14 residues. Per the germline V gene, CDR1 is SGDLS and CDR2 is YYNGEE. The CDR3 DNA reads TGTGCCAGCAACTCGACAGGGCCGAACACTGAAGCTTTCTTT. Translated, it gives CASNSTGPNTEAFF.

This sequence joins TRBV5-1 and TRBJ1-1; D may be TRBD1 (6 bases). CDR1 and CDR2 (germline): SGHRS, YFSETQ. This CDR3 region has 13 residues. V was cut by 2 bases and J by 4 bases, with 9 bases left in between. The CDR3 sequence: CASSFAGVTEAFF. CDR3 nucleotides: TGCGCCAGCAGCTTCGCAGGGGTCACTGAAGCTTTCTTT.

J is TRBJ2-7 and V is TRBV28; possible D gene TRBD1, 5 bases. The CDR3 is made up of 16 amino acids. Trimming took 5 bases from V and 6 from J, leaving 23 bases between them. In germline, CDR1 is MDHEN, CDR2 SYDVKM. The CDR3: CASSPMDTGLIAEQYF. The CDR3 nucleotides read TGTGCCAGCAGTCCGATGGACACCGGCCTGATAGCCGAGCAGTACTTC.

The chain joins TRBV27 to TRBJ2-6; D is unclear. V was trimmed by 1 base and J by 1 base, leaving 2 bases between them. This CDR3 is built from 14 residues. Germline V gene lookup returns CDR1 MNHEY and CDR2 SMNVEV (reference sequence). The CDR3 DNA follows: TGTGCCAGCAGTTTATTATCTGGGGCCAACGTCCTGACTTTC. It specifies CASSLLSGANVLTF.

This clone occurred a few times. This chain connects TRBV7-6 to TRBJ2-3; TRBD2 agrees at 10 bases. The junction had 8 bases not matched to a gene; V was cut back by 3 bases and J by 5 bases. Germline V CDR1 and CDR2: SGHVS, FNYEAQ. This CDR3 spans 16 amino acids. The CDR3 nucleotides are TGTGCCAGCAGCTTGATAACTAGCGGGGCGGGAGATACGCAGTATTTT. It specifies CASSLITSGAGDTQYF. Combining the CDR3 with reference TRBV7-6 and TRBJ2-3 gives the whole variable domain GAGVSQSPRYKVTKRGQDVALRCDPISGHVSLYWYRQALGQGPEFLTYFNYEAQQDKSGLPNDRFSAERPEGSISTLTIQRTEQRDSAMYRCASSLITSGAGDTQYFGPGTRLTVL.

The J gene is TRBJ2-5, the V gene TRBV6-4; 11 nucleotides agree with TRBD2. V lost 4 bases and J lost 5; bases outside the gene matches: 6. The CDR3 is 15 amino acids. Germline-derived CDR1 and CDR2 are MRHNA and SNTAGT. CDR3 nucleotide sequence: TGTGCCAGCAGTGTAGTAGCGGGAGGGCCGGAGACCCAGTACTTC. Translation gives CASSVVAGGPETQYF.

The J gene is TRBJ2-5, the V gene TRBV6-5; 11 bases line up with TRBD1. CDR1 MNHEY and CDR2 SVGAGI come from the germline V gene. The CDR3 covers 15 residues. Germline trimming cut 6 bases from V and 5 bases from J; bases unmatched to any gene: 8. The CDR3 loop is CASSPGTGGWETQYF. The CDR3 DNA follows: TGTGCCAGCAGCCCCGGGACAGGGGGGTGGGAGACCCAGTACTTC.

The DNA of the CDR3 is TGTGCCAGCAGTGAATCTGGGACAGCATCCTATGGCTACACCTTC. This encodes CASSESGTASYGYTF. V and J are TRBV6-1 and TRBJ1-2; 7 bases agree with TRBD1. The CDR3 spans 15 residues. CDR1 and CDR2 (germline): MNHNS, SASEGT. V shed 2 bases and J 4 bases; nucleotides not matched to a gene: 7.